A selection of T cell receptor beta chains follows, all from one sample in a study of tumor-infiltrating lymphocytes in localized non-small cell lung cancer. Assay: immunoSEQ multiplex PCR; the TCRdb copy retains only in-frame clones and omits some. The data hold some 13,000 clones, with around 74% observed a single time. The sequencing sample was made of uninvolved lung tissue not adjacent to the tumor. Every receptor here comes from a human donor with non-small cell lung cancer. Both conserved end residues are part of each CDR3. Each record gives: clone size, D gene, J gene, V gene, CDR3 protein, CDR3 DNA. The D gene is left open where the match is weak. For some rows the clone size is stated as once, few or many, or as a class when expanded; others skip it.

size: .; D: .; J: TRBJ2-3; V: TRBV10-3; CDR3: CATGSSTDTQYF; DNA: TGTGCCACTGGCTCTTCCACAGATACGCAGTATTTT
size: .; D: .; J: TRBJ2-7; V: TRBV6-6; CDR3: CASRPSADASREQYF; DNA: TGTGCCAGCAGACCCTCGGCAGACGCCTCTCGCGAGCAGTACTTC
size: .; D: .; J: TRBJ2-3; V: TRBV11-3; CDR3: CASSLGTSTDTQYF; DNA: TGTGCCAGCAGCTTGGGGACTAGCACAGATACGCAGTATTTT
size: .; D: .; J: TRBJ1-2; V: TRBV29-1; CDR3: CSVDGGGGYTF; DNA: TGCAGCGTTGATGGGGGAGGAGGCTACACCTTC
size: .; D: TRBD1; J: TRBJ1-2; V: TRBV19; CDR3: CASSAGQEFHGYTF; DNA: TGTGCCAGTAGTGCTGGACAGGAGTTTCATGGCTACACCTTC
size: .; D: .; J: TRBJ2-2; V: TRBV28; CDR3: CASSGGTDTTGELFF; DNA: TGTGCCAGCAGTGGGGGGACAGATACCACCGGGGAGCTGTTTTTT
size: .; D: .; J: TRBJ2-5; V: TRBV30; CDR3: CAWSLRAYQETQYF; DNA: TGTGCCTGGAGCCTAAGGGCCTACCAAGAGACCCAGTACTTC
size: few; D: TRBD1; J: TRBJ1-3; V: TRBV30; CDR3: CAWSGQGIVTGNTIYF; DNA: TGTGCCTGGAGTGGACAGGGGATTGTTACTGGAAACACCATATATTTT
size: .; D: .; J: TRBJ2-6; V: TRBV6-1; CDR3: CASRAGSGANVLTF; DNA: TGTGCCAGCAGGGCAGGGTCTGGGGCCAACGTCCTGACTTTC
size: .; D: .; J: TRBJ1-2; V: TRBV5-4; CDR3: CASSSRTDFYGYTF; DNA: TGTGCCAGCAGCTCCCGGACAGATTTCTATGGCTACACCTTC
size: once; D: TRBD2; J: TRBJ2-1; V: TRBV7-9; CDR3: CASSPAASGRVGNEQFF; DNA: TGTGCCAGCAGCCCGGCGGCTAGCGGGAGGGTTGGCAATGAGCAGTTCTTC
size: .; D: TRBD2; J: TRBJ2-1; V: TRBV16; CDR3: CASSQWAERGVNEQFF; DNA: TGTGCCAGCAGCCAATGGGCAGAGCGGGGAGTCAATGAGCAGTTCTTC
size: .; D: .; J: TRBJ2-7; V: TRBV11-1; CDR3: CASSWDGDYEQYF; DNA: TGTGCCAGCAGCTGGGACGGGGACTACGAGCAGTACTTC
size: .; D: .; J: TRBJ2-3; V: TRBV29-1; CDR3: CSVERGRADTQYF; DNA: TGCAGCGTTGAACGGGGCCGGGCAGATACGCAGTATTTT
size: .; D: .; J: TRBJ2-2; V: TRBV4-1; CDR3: CASSQDPGELFF; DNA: TGCGCCAGCAGCCAAGACCCCGGGGAGCTGTTTTTT
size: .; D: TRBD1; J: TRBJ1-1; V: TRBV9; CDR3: CASSVDPGQGATAFF; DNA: TGTGCCAGCAGCGTAGATCCGGGACAGGGGGCGACAGCTTTCTTT